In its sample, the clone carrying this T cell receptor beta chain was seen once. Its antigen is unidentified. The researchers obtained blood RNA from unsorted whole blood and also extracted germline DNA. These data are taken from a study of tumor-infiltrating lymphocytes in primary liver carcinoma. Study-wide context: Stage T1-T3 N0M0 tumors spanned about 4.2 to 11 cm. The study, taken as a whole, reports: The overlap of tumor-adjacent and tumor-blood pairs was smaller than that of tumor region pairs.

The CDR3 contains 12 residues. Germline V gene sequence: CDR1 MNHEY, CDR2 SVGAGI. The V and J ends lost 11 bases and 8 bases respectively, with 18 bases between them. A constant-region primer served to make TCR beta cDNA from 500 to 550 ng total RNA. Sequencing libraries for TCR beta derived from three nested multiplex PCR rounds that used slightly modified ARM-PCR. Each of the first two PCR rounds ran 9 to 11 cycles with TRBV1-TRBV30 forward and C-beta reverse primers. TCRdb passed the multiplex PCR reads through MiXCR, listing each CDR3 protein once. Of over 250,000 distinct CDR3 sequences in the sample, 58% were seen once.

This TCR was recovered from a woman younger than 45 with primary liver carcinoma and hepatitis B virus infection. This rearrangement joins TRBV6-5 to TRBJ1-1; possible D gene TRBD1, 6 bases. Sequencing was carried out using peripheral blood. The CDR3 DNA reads TGTGCCTGTAGTTACCCCGGGACAGAAGCTTTCTTT. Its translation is CACSYPGTEAFF.